Listed here is a single TCR beta chain. These data belong to a study of blood T cell repertoires in COVID-19. Study as a whole: Italy, Spain and the United States were the sources of the convalescent and acute COVID-19 samples. PBMCs, B-cell-depleted T cells, or T cells were the source of the cDNA or gDNA that made up the material.

Per the authors' pipeline: Reference gene primer amplification in the assay estimated nucleated cell counts. Clones were sequenced by immunoSEQ multiplex PCR, and TCRdb holds only the in-frame ones, with some missing. Clone size and the V and J calls come from that table; the DNA yielded D and trimming. The sample has around 140,000 clones, approximately 84% seen once; the top ten hold less than 4%. The germline CDR1 and CDR2 sequences are SEHNR and FQNEAQ (reference sequence). The CDR3 is 15 residues long. This chain joins TRBV7-9 and TRBJ1-5; possible D gene TRBD1, 5 bases. The clonotype was recovered from a woman aged 55 to 70 with acute or convalescent COVID-19. Sequencing was done on a sample of peripheral blood. CDR3 DNA sequence: TGTGCTCATCTCGCCAGGACACAATACAATCAGCCCCAGCATTTT. Protein product: CAHLARTQYNQPQHF.